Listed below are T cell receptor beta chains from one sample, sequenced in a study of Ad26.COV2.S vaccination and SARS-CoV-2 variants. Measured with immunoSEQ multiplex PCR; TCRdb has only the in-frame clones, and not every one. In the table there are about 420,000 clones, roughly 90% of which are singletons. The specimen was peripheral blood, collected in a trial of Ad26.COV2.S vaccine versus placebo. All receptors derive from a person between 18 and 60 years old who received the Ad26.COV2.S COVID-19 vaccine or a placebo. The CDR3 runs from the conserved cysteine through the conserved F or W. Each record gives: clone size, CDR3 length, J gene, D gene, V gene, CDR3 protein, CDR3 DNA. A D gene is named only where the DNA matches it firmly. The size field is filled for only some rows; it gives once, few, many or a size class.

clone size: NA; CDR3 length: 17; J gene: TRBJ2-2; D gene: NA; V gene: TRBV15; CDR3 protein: CATSRDGRGANTGELFF; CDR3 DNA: TGTGCCACCAGCAGAGATGGAAGGGGGGCGAACACCGGGGAGCTGTTTTTT
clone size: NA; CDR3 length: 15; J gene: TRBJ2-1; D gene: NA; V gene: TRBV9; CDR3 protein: CASSVAPQVSNEQFF; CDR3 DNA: TGTGCCAGCAGCGTAGCTCCCCAGGTATCAAATGAGCAGTTCTTC
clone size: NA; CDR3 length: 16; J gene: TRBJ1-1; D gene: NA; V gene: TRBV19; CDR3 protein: CASSSPGAPRGTEAFF; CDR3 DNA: TGTGCCAGTTCATCCCCCGGGGCCCCGCGTGGCACTGAAGCTTTCTTT
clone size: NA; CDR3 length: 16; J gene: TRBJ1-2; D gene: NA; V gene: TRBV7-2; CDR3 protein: CASSLVIPGLIYGYTF; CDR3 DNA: TGTGCCAGCAGCTTAGTTATACCGGGCCTCATCTATGGCTACACCTTC
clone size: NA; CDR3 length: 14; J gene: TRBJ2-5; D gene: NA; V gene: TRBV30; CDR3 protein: CAWSVTGVIETQYF; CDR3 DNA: TGTGCCTGGAGTGTTACTGGGGTTATAGAGACCCAGTACTTC
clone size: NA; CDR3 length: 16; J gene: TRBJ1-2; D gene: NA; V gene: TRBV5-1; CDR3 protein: CASSVFQGQNNYGYTF; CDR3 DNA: TGCGCCAGCAGCGTTTTCCAGGGGCAGAATAACTATGGCTACACCTTC
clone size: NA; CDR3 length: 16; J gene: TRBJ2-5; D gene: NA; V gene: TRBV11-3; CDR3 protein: CASSLGQGQYQETQYF; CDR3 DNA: TGTGCCAGCAGCTTAGGGCAGGGGCAGTACCAAGAGACCCAGTACTTC
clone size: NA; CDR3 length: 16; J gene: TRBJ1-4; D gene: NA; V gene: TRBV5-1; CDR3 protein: CASSWAGLSTNEKLFF; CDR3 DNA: TGCGCCAGCAGCTGGGCCGGGCTTTCAACTAATGAAAAACTGTTTTTT
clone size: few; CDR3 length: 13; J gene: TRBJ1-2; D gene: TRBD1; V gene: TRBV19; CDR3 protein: CASSIDRDYGYTF; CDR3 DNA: TGTGCCAGTAGTATCGACAGGGACTATGGCTACACCTTC
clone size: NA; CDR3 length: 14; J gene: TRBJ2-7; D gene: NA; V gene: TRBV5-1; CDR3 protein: CASSLRKRTYEQYF; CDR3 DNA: TGCGCCAGCAGCTTAAGGAAAAGGACCTACGAGCAGTACTTC
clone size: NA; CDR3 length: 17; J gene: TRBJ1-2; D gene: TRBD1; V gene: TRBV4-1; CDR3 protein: CASSQQSGTAYNYGYTF; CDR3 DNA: TGCGCCAGCAGCCAACAATCCGGGACAGCTTATAACTATGGCTACACCTTC
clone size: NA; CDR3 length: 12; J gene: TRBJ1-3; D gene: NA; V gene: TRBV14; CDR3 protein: CASSQVRNTIYF; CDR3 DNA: TGTGCCAGCAGCCAAGTTCGAAACACCATATATTTT
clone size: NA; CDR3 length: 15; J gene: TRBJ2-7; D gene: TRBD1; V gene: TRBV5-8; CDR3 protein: CASSLTGGESYEQYF; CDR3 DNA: TGTGCCAGCAGCCTAACAGGGGGCGAAAGCTACGAGCAGTACTTC
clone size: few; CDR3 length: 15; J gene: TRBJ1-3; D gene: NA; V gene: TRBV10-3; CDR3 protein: CAISVERGAGNTIYF; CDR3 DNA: TGTGCCATCAGTGTGGAGAGAGGAGCTGGAAACACCATATATTTT
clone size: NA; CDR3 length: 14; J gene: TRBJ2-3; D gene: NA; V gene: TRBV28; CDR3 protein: CASSLGRARDTQYF; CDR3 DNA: TGTGCCAGCAGTTTGGGCAGGGCGAGAGATACGCAGTATTTT
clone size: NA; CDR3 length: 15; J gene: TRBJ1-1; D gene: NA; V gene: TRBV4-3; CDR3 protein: CASSQFQGRNTEAFF; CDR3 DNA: TGCGCCAGCAGCCAATTTCAGGGGCGGAACACTGAAGCTTTCTTT
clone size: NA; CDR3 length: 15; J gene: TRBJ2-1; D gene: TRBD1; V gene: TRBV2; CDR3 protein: CASSEGTVATNEQFF; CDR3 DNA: TGTGCCAGCAGTGAGGGGACAGTGGCTACCAATGAGCAGTTCTTC
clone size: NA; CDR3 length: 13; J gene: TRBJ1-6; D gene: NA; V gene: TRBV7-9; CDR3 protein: CASGGSYNSPLHF; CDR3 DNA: TGTGCCAGCGGGGGCTCCTATAATTCACCCCTCCACTTT
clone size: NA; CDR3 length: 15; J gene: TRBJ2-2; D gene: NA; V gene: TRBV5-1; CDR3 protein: CASSSGDTNTGELFF; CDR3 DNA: TGCGCCAGCAGCTCGGGGGATACGAACACCGGGGAGCTGTTTTTT
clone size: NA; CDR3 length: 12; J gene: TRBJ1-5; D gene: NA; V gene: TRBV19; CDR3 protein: CASARGAQPQHF; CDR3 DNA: TGTGCCAGCGCCCGGGGGGCTCAGCCCCAGCATTTT
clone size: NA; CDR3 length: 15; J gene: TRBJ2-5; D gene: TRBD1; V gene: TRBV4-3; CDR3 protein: CASSQATGGQETQYF; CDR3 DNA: TGCGCCAGCAGCCAAGCGACAGGGGGCCAAGAGACCCAGTACTTC
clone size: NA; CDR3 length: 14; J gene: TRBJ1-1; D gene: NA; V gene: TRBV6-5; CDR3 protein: CASGVQVMNTEAFF; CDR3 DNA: TGTGCCAGCGGGGTACAGGTAATGAACACTGAAGCTTTCTTT
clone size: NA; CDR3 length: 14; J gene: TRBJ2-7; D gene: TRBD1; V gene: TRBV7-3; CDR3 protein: CASSSPGTGNEQYF; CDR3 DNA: TGTGCCAGCAGCTCCCCCGGGACAGGGAACGAGCAGTACTTC
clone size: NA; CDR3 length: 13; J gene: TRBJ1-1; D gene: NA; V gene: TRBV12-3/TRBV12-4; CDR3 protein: CASSFRENTEAFF; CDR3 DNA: TGTGCCAGCAGTTTTCGGGAGAACACTGAAGCTTTCTTT
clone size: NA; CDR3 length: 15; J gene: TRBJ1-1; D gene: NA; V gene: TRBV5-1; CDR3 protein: CASSPGLGGMPEAFF; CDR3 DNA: TGCGCCAGCAGCCCGGGGTTGGGGGGTATGCCTGAAGCTTTCTTT
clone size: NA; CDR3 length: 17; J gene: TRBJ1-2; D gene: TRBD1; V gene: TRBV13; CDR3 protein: CASSPTSTGGGYYGYTF; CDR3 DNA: TGTGCCAGCAGCCCAACATCTACAGGGGGCGGCTACTATGGCTACACCTTC
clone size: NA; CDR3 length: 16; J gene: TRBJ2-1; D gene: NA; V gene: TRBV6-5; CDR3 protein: CASSYSRASSYNEQFF; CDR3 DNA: TGTGCCAGCAGTTACTCCAGGGCGAGCTCCTACAATGAGCAGTTCTTC
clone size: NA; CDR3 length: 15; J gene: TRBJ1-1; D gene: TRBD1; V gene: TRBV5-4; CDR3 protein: CASSGGTGVDTEAFF; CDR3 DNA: TGTGCCAGCAGCGGGGGGACAGGGGTAGACACTGAAGCTTTCTTT
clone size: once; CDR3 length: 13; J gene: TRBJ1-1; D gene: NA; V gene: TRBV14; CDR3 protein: CASSQAVRSEAFF; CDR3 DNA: TGTGCCAGCAGCCAAGCTGTGCGTTCCGAAGCTTTCTTT
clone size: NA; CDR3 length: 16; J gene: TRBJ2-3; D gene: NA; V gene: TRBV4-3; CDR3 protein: CASSPRRGTLPDTQYF; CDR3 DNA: TGCGCCAGCAGCCCTCGCCGAGGGACCCTCCCAGATACGCAGTATTTT
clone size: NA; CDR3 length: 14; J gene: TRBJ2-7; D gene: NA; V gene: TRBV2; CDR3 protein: CASTSRWNSYEQYF; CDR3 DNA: TGTGCCAGCACTTCGCGGTGGAACTCCTACGAGCAGTACTTC
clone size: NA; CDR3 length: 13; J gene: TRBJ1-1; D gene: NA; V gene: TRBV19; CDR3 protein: CASGPGTITEAFF; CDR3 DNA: TGTGCCAGTGGACCCGGGACAATAACTGAAGCTTTCTTT
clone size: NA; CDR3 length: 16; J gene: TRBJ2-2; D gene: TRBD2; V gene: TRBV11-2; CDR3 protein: CASSRGTSGGAGELFF; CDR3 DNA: TGTGCCAGCAGCCGAGGGACTAGCGGGGGGGCCGGGGAGCTGTTTTTT